Presented here are 28 T cell receptor beta chains from one specimen sequenced in a study of T-cell memory formation after mild COVID-19. TCRdb itself ran the 5' RACE reads through MiXCR, one entry per CDR3 protein. The sample consists of fewer than 400,000 distinct CDR3 sequences, more than 15% of them appearing once. The sequenced sample consisted of PBMCs or a T cell subset sorted from them (not recorded which). The receptors derive from a man aged 18 to 30 who had mild COVID-19 (a few samples of this study predate the infection). Cell type and time point are not known.

This clonotype came up a few times. The rearrangement links TRBV30 to TRBJ2-1, with D unclear. Germline V lookup: CDR1 GTSNPN, CDR2 SVGIG (reference sequence). The CDR3 is made up of 13 amino acids. Trimming cost V 1 base and J 1 base, with 5 bases left between them. The CDR3 spells CAWSARSYNEQFF. DNA for the CDR3: TGTGCCTGGAGTGCACGATCCTACAATGAGCAGTTCTTC.

This clonotype was observed at least ten times. The CDR3 DNA is TGCGCCAGCAGCTTGGGGATAACCTACGCCTACGAGCAGTACTTC. Translation: CASSLGITYAYEQYF. The chain is built from TRBV5-1 and TRBJ2-7, with no clear D. There are 15 residues in the CDR3. Germline V CDR1 and CDR2: SGHRS, YFSETQ. Trimming removed 0 bases at V and 2 bases at J, with 12 bases between.

This clonotype was observed a few times. The genes are TRBV7-3 and TRBJ2-3, with D possibly being TRBD2 (7 bases). This CDR3 is 18 amino acids long. Germline V CDR1 and CDR2: SGHTA, FQGTGA. V lost 0 bases to trimming and J lost 1 base, with 17 bases between them. The CDR3 nucleotides are TGTGCCAGCAGCTTAACGCCACTGTCGGGGGGCCGCACAGATACGCAGTATTTT. Its protein is CASSLTPLSGGRTDTQYF. The whole variable domain, remainder taken from reference TRBV7-3 and TRBJ2-3, is GAGVSQTPSNKVTEKGKYVELRCDPISGHTALYWYRQSLGQGPEFLIYFQGTGAADDSGLPNDRFFAVRPEGSVSTLKIQRTERGDSAVYLCASSLTPLSGGRTDTQYFGPGTRLTVL.

This clonotype was counted at least ten times. The rearrangement links TRBV4-2 to TRBJ2-5; D call uncertain. V shed 4 bases and J shed 1 base, with 13 bases lying between them. Per the germline V gene, CDR1 is LGHNA and CDR2 is YNFKEQ. The CDR3 has 15 amino acids. The chain's CDR3 is CASSLSPGSQETQYF. CDR3 bases: TGTGCCAGCAGCCTTTCTCCCGGCAGCCAAGAGACCCAGTACTTC.

This chain uses TRBV7-2 with TRBJ2-3; 12 bases agree with TRBD2. V shed 6 bases and J 1 base; nucleotides not matched to a gene: 2. There are 15 residues in the CDR3. Germline values: CDR1 SGHTA, CDR2 FQGNSA. The DNA of the CDR3 is TGTGCCAGCAGTCCTAGCGGGGGGGGCACAGATACGCAGTATTTT. This sequence encodes CASSPSGGGTDTQYF.

As concerns this clonotype: Its ends do not fully match the called genes, so a read error is possible. V and J are TRBV5-1 and TRBJ2-5; D not resolved. The CDR3 runs to 13 residues. CDR1 is SGHRS and CDR2 is YFSETQ in the germline V gene. The CDR3 here is CASRLGYPETQYF. The DNA for the CDR3 is TGCGCCAGCAGATTGGGGTATCCAGAGACCCAGTACTTC.

The V gene is TRBV28, the J gene TRBJ1-6, with 7 bases aligning to TRBD1. Germline V lookup: CDR1 MDHEN, CDR2 SYDVKM. This CDR3 comprises 16 residues. Trimming cost V 8 bases and J 0 bases; bases outside gene matches: 7. CDR3 sequence (DNA): TGTGCCAGCGGGGGACAGCCCCACTCCTATAATTCACCCCTCCACTTT. Its protein product is CASGGQPHSYNSPLHF.

V gene TRBV7-9 combines with J gene TRBJ2-7; D ambiguous. The CDR3 contains 12 residues. Germline V CDR1 and CDR2: SEHNR, FQNEAQ (reference sequence). Trimming took 3 bases from V and 3 from J, leaving 6 bases between them. The CDR3 DNA reads TGTGCCAGCAGCTTTGGAGTCTACGAGCAGTACGTC. It codes for CASSFGVYEQYV.

The DNA of the CDR3 is TGTGCCAGCAGCCCCGGGGGACAAGGGAGCTCCTACAATGAGCAGTTCTTC. Its translation is CASSPGGQGSSYNEQFF. The genes are TRBV5-4 and TRBJ2-1; D possibly uses TRBD1 or TRBD2 (6 bases each). V lost 4 bases and J 0 bases, leaving 17 bases between the germline ends. Looked up from germline, CDR1 is SGHNT and CDR2 is YYREEE (reference sequence). The CDR3 is 17 amino acids.

This clonotype was detected a few times. The chain combines TRBV24-1 with TRBJ1-6, with TRBD1 matching 10 bases. There are 15 residues in the CDR3. CDR1 KGHDR and CDR2 SFDVKD come from the germline V gene. With 9 bases clipped from V and 7 bases from J, the junction kept 8 bases outside the gene matches. The CDR3 loop reads CATWTGGLRNSPLHF. CDR3 coding DNA: TGTGCCACCTGGACAGGGGGTCTACGGAATTCACCCCTCCACTTT.

The chain recombines TRBV11-2 with TRBJ1-2; D remains ambiguous. This CDR3 has 13 amino acids. Germline CDR1 and CDR2: SGHAT and FQNNGV. The V end was cut by 3 bases, the J end by 5 bases, with 10 bases between. The DNA for the CDR3 is TGTGCCAGCAGCTTTCAGACATCTTATGGCTACACCTTC. Translating it yields CASSFQTSYGYTF.

This clonotype was seen a handful of times. The chain couples TRBV5-1 to TRBJ2-5, with D perhaps matching TRBD1 or TRBD2 (5 bases each). This CDR3 has 12 amino acids. Germline V gene sequence: CDR1 SGHRS, CDR2 YFSETQ. Trimming pared 7 bases from V and 5 bases from J, leaving 12 bases between. CDR3: CASRWGSETQYF. CDR3 nucleotides: TGCGCCAGCCGCTGGGGGTCGGAGACCCAGTACTTC.

This clonotype has only a few counts. The rearrangement links TRBV6-1 to TRBJ1-6, with D possibly being TRBD1 (6 bases). Germline CDR1 reads MNHNS; CDR2 reads SASEGT. V was shortened by 10 bases and J by 8 bases, with 18 bases between the two germline ends. This CDR3 is 14 amino acids long. CDR3 DNA sequence: TGTGCCATCCCATCCGGGGGGCGCGATTCACCCCTCCACTTT. It is translated as CAIPSGGRDSPLHF.

The chain uses TRBV4-3 and TRBJ2-7; no clear D. The germline V gene has CDR1 LGHNA and CDR2 YSLEER. This CDR3 comprises 13 residues. The ends were cut back, 0 bases at V and 4 bases at J, with 7 bases in the middle. The CDR3: CASSQDSLYEQYF. The CDR3 DNA reads as TGCGCCAGCAGCCAAGATTCGTTGTACGAGCAGTACTTC.

This clonotype showed up just a few times. The chain is built from TRBV7-2 and TRBJ1-2, with D possibly being TRBD1 (6 bases). The V end lost 4 bases, the J end lost 0 bases, and 12 bases lay between the germline ends. Germline CDR1 is SGHTA and CDR2 is FQGNSA. The CDR3 has 15 residues. The DNA of the CDR3 is TGTGCCAGCAGCTACGGACAGACCACTAACTATGGCTACACCTTC. Its translation is CASSYGQTTNYGYTF.

The chain uses TRBV4-1 and TRBJ2-1, with a weak D call TRBD2 (5 bases). This CDR3 is 16 amino acids long. Trimming stripped 6 bases from V and 2 bases from J, with 17 bases between. Germline CDR1 and CDR2: MGHRA and YSYEKL. CDR3 region: CASRQFRGRTYNEQFF. Here the CDR3 DNA reads TGCGCCAGCAGACAATTTCGGGGTAGAACCTACAATGAGCAGTTCTTC.

The chain joins TRBV27 to TRBJ2-6; a possible D gene is TRBD1 (6 bases). Per germline, CDR1 MNHEY and CDR2 SMNVEV (reference sequence). Trimming cost V 6 bases and J 4 bases, with 16 bases left between them. CDR3 length: 16 amino acids. The CDR3 is CASRRQASGGANVLTF. CDR3 nucleotide sequence: TGTGCCAGCAGGAGACAGGCTTCGGGCGGGGCCAACGTCCTGACTTTC. Looking up the rest from reference TRBV27 and TRBJ2-6 gives the full variable domain: EAQVTQNPRYLITVTGKKLTVTCSQNMNHEYMSWYRQDPGLGLRQIYYSMNVEVTDKGDVPEGYKVSRKEKRNFPLILESPSPNQTSLYFCASRRQASGGANVLTFGAGSRLTVL.

The V gene is TRBV28, the J gene TRBJ2-7; 9 bases are a match to TRBD1. With V trimmed by 5 bases and J by 3 bases, 5 bases remained unmatched. Germline CDR1 reads MDHEN; CDR2 reads SYDVKM. This CDR3 region has 14 residues. CDR3 in DNA: TGTGCCAGCAGTCTACCGGGACAGGGCTACGAGCAGTACGTC. This translates into CASSLPGQGYEQYV.

V usage is TRBV6-5 and J usage is TRBJ2-7; TRBD1 might be the D (5 bases). The CDR3 contains 18 residues. The germline V gene has CDR1 MNHEY and CDR2 SVGAGI. V lost 3 bases to trimming and J lost 5 bases, with 26 bases between them. Here the CDR3 reads CASSYLRSRNRWSNEQYF. CDR3 sequence (DNA): TGTGCCAGCAGTTATTTGCGCTCCCGGAACAGGTGGTCCAACGAGCAGTACTTC.

The chain links TRBV6-6 to TRBJ2-5; D unclear. CDR1 MNHNY and CDR2 SVGAGI come from the germline V gene (reference sequence). The ends were cut back, 6 bases at V and 9 bases at J, with 11 bases in the middle. The CDR3 is made up of 11 amino acids. CDR3 nucleotides: TGTGCCAGCAGGGGCTTTGGGCCCCAGTACTTC. Protein product: CASRGFGPQYF.

This clonotype has a handful of counts. This rearrangement joins TRBV7-2 to TRBJ2-2; perhaps TRBD1 as D (8 bases). Germline CDR1 reads SGHTA; CDR2 reads FQGNSA. V was clipped by 3 bases and J by 5 bases, with 13 bases between them. The CDR3 loop spans 15 amino acids. The CDR3 nucleotides are TGTGCCAGCAGCTTCTACAGGGGGGGAACCGGGGAGCTGTTTTTT. Residues: CASSFYRGGTGELFF.

The chain carries TRBV7-9 and TRBJ1-1; D gene uncertain. Germline assignment: CDR1 SEHNR and CDR2 FQNEAQ (reference sequence). V lost 5 bases and J 4 bases, leaving 14 bases between the germline ends. The CDR3 totals 14 residues. The CDR3 nucleotides read TGTGCCAGCAGCCGACTTACTACGGTCACTGAAGCTTTCTTT. Amino acids: CASSRLTTVTEAFF.

This clonotype was seen ten or more times. The rearrangement uses TRBV5-1 and TRBJ2-1, with TRBD2 matching over 7 bases. The CDR3 extends over 15 amino acids. V shed 9 bases and J 7 bases; nucleotides not matched to a gene: 16. Germline V gives CDR1 SGHRS, CDR2 YFSETQ. The CDR3 sequence is CATAIELYSGNEQFF. In nucleotides, the CDR3 is TGCGCCACCGCAATTGAACTGTATAGCGGGAATGAGCAGTTCTTC.

The chain employs TRBV6-2 or TRBV6-3 and TRBJ1-5; 8 bases map to TRBD1. Germline V gives CDR1 MNHEY, CDR2 SVGEGT. V was clipped by 4 bases and J by 6 bases; unmatched bases: 2. The CDR3 has 13 residues. CDR3 amino acids: CASSWTGLQPQHF. CDR3 sequence (DNA): TGTGCCAGCAGTTGGACAGGGCTTCAGCCCCAGCATTTT.

This clonotype was found a few times. The chain employs TRBV4-1 and TRBJ2-1; 8 nucleotides line up with TRBD1. J gave up 4 bases and V 0 bases, and 5 bases lay outside the gene matches. The CDR3 is 16 amino acids. From germline, CDR1 is MGHRA and CDR2 YSYEKL. The CDR3 reads CASSQDGGQGYNEQFF. As DNA, the CDR3 is TGCGCCAGCAGCCAAGATGGAGGACAGGGATACAATGAGCAGTTCTTC.

Turning to this clonotype: The junction and the germline gene differ at one end; a read error may be behind it. V is TRBV7-3 and J is TRBJ2-5; D may be TRBD2 (7 bases). Per the germline V gene, CDR1 is SGHTA and CDR2 is FQGTGA. The CDR3 extends over 16 amino acids. CDR3 amino acids: CASSLNPGGPGENQYF. CDR3 in DNA: TGTGCCAGCAGCTTAAATCCCGGGGGGCCGGGAGAGAACCAGTACTTC. The entire variable domain, with the rest obtained from reference TRBV7-3 and TRBJ2-5, is as follows: GAGVSQTPSNKVTEKGKYVELRCDPISGHTALYWYRQSLGQGPEFLIYFQGTGAADDSGLPNDRFFAVRPEGSVSTLKIQRTERGDSAVYLCASSLNPGGPGENQYFGPGTRLLVL.

This clonotype was observed a few times. This sequence joins TRBV27 and TRBJ2-5, with 9 bases aligning to TRBD2. The CDR3 is 14 residues long. V lost 6 bases to trimming and J lost 2 bases; unmatched junction nucleotides: 4. The germline CDR1 and CDR2 sequences are MNHEY and SMNVEV (reference sequence). CDR3 sequence reads: CASRTSGYQETQYF. The CDR3 DNA is TGTGCCAGCAGGACTAGCGGTTATCAAGAGACCCAGTACTTC.

This clonotype has a count of ten or more. This rearrangement joins TRBV19 to TRBJ1-2, with D hard to call. CDR1 and CDR2 (germline): LNHDA, SQIVND (reference sequence). There are 11 residues in the CDR3. Trimming cost V 7 bases and J 6 bases, with 9 bases left between them. Written as DNA, the CDR3 is TGTGCCAGTAATCGGCGTGATGGCTACACCTTC. It codes for CASNRRDGYTF.